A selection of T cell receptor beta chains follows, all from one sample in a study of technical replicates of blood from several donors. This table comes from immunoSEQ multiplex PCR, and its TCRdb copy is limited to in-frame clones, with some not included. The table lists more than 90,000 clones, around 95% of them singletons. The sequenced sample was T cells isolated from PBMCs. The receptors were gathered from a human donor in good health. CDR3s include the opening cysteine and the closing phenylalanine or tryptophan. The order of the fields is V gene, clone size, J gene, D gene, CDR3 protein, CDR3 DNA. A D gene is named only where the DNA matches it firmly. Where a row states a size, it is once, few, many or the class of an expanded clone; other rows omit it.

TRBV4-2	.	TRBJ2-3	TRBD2	CASSQDLGGSGRDTQYF	TGTGCCAGCAGCCAAGATCTGGGCGGGAGCGGGAGAGATACGCAGTATTTT
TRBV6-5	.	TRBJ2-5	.	CASSYSISGNQETQYF	TGTGCCAGCAGTTACTCGATCTCGGGAAACCAAGAGACCCAGTACTTC
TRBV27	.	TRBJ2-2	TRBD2	CASSLVAAGGSGELFF	TGTGCCAGCAGTTTAGTTGCAGCGGGGGGGTCGGGGGAGCTGTTTTTT
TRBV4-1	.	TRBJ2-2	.	CASSHEGGAEGTGELFF	TGCGCCAGCAGCCATGAGGGGGGGGCAGAGGGGACCGGGGAGCTGTTTTTT
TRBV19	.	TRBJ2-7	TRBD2	CASSKGLAGVYEQYF	TGTGCCAGTAGTAAAGGGCTAGCGGGAGTCTACGAGCAGTACTTC
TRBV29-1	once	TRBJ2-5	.	CSVGLSAGETQYF	TGCAGCGTTGGGTTATCTGCCGGAGAGACCCAGTACTTC
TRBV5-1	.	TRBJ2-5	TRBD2	CASSLAGLQETQYF	TGCGCCAGCAGCCTAGCGGGGCTCCAAGAGACCCAGTACTTC
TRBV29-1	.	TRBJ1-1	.	CSVVKLEAFF	TGCAGCGTTGTTAAGCTTGAAGCTTTCTTT
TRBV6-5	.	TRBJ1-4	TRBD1	CASRTGTNEKLFF	TGTGCCAGCCGGACAGGGACTAATGAAAAACTGTTTTTT
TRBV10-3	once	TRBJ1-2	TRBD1	CAISAADRVYYGYTF	TGTGCCATCAGTGCGGCGGACAGGGTCTACTATGGCTACACCTTC
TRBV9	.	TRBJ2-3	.	CASKKGDTDTQYF	TGTGCCAGCAAGAAGGGAGACACAGATACGCAGTATTTT
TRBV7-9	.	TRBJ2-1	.	CASSPGYSYNEQFF	TGTGCCAGCAGCCCGGGGTACTCCTACAATGAGCAGTTCTTC
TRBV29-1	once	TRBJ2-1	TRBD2	CSVAGGPPYNEQFF	TGCAGCGTAGCGGGGGGGCCACCCTACAATGAGCAGTTCTTC
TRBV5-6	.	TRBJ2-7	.	CASSLRGLAGYEQYF	TGTGCCAGCAGCCTGAGAGGGCTAGCTGGCTACGAGCAGTACTTC
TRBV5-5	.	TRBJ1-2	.	CASSPSFELRFSYGYTF	TGTGCCAGCAGCCCCTCGTTTGAGTTGCGGTTCAGCTATGGCTACACCTTC
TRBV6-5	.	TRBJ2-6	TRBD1	CASRLGQAGANVLTF	TGTGCCAGCAGACTTGGACAGGCTGGGGCCAACGTCCTGACTTTC
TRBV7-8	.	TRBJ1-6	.	CASSFSGTQFPYNSPLHF	TGTGCCAGCAGCTTTTCCGGGACTCAGTTCCCATATAATTCACCCCTCCACTTT
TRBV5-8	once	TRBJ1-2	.	CASSLGGIAYGYTF	TGTGCCAGCAGCTTAGGAGGAATTGCCTATGGCTACACCTTC
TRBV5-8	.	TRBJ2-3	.	CASSPPAGLTDTQYF	TGTGCCAGCAGCCCGCCCGCAGGACTCACAGATACGCAGTATTTT
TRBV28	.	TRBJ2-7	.	CASGGRHSYEQYF	TGTGCCAGCGGCGGTAGGCACTCCTACGAGCAGTACTTC
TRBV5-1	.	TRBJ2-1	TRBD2	CATGLVLSNEQFF	TGCGCCACCGGACTAGTTCTCAGCAATGAGCAGTTCTTC
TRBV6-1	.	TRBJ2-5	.	CASSPEGGAAQYF	TGTGCCAGCAGTCCTGAGGGGGGGGCGGCCCAGTACTTC
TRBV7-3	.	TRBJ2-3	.	CASSGGTDTQYF	TGTGCCAGCAGCGGCGGGACAGATACGCAGTATTTT
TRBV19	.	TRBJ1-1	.	CASKTVNTEAFF	TGTGCCAGTAAGACAGTGAACACTGAAGCTTTCTTT
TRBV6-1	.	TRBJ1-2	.	CASSEWGRVDYGYTF	TGTGCCAGCAGTGAGTGGGGCAGGGTTGACTATGGCTACACCTTC
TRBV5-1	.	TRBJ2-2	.	CASSSLDGMAIGELFF	TGCGCCAGCAGCTCCCTGGACGGGATGGCCATCGGGGAGCTGTTTTTT
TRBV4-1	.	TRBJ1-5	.	CASSQDGTSNQPQHF	TGCGCCAGCAGCCAAGACGGGACAAGTAATCAGCCCCAGCATTTT
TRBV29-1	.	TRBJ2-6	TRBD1	CSAGQGFSGANVLTF	TGCAGCGCTGGACAGGGCTTCTCTGGGGCCAACGTCCTGACTTTC
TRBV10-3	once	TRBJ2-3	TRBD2	CATGLAGTDTQYF	TGTGCCACCGGACTAGCGGGGACAGATACGCAGTATTTT
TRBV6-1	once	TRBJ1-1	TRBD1	CASSENRDREAFF	TGTGCCAGCAGCGAAAACCGGGACAGGGAAGCTTTCTTT
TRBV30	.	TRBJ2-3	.	CAWSVRWSGTDTQYF	TGTGCCTGGAGTGTCAGATGGTCTGGCACAGATACGCAGTATTTT
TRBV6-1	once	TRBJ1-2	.	CASSDTEVRGYTF	TGTGCCAGCAGTGATACTGAAGTCAGGGGCTACACCTTC
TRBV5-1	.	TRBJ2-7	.	CASSLEQTYEQYF	TGCGCCAGCAGCTTGGAACAAACCTACGAGCAGTACTTC
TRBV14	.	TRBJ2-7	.	CASSQVSWRSSYEQYF	TGTGCCAGCAGCCAAGTCTCGTGGAGGTCCTCCTACGAGCAGTACTTC
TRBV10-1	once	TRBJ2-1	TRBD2	CASQPTSGSSLVGNEQFF	TGCGCCAGCCAACCGACTAGCGGGAGTTCCCTAGTAGGCAATGAGCAGTTCTTC
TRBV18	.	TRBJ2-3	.	CASSPLEGDTQYF	TGTGCCAGCTCACCACTCGAGGGAGATACGCAGTATTTT
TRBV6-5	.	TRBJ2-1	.	CASSYSGSGYNEQFF	TGTGCCAGCAGTTACTCGGGGAGCGGGTACAATGAGCAGTTCTTC
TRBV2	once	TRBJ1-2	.	CASGRSGGQPWGYGYTF	TGTGCCAGCGGAAGGTCGGGAGGACAGCCCTGGGGGTATGGCTACACCTTC
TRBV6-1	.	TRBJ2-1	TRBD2	CASSASGGIYNEQFF	TGTGCCAGCAGTGCAAGCGGGGGGATATACAATGAGCAGTTCTTC
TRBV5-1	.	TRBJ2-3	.	CASSSTHLLTDTQYF	TGCGCCAGCAGCTCGACTCACCTCCTCACAGATACGCAGTATTTT
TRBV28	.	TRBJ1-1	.	CASSLELDKVEAFF	TGTGCCAGCAGTTTAGAGTTAGACAAGGTTGAAGCTTTCTTT